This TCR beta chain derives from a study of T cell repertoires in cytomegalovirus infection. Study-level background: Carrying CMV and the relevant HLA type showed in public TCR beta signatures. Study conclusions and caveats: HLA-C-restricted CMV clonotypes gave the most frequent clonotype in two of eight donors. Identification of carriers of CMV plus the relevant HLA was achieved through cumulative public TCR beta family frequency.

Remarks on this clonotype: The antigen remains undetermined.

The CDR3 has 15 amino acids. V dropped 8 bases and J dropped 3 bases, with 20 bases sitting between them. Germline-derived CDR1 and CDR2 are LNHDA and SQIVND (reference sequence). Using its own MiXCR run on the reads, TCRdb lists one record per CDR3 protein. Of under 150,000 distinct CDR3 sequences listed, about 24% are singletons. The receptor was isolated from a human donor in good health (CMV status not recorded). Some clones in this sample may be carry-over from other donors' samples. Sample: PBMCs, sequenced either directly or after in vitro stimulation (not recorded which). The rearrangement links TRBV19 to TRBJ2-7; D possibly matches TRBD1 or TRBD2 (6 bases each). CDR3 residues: CASSTNLGGGYEQYF. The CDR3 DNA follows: TGTGCCAGTTCGACCAATTTGGGGGGCGGCTACGAGCAGTACTTC.